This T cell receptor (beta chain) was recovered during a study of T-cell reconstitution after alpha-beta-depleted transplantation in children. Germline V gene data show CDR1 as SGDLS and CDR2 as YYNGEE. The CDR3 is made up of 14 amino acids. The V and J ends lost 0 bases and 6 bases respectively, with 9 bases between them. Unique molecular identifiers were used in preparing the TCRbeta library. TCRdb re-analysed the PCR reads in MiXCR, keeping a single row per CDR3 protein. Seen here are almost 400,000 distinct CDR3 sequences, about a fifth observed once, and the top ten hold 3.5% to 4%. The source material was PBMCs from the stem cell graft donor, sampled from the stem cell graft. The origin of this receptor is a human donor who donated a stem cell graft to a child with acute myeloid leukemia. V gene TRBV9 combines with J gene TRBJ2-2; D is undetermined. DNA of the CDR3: TGTGCCAGCAGCGTAGGAGAATACGCCGGGGAGCTGTTTTTT. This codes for CASSVGEYAGELFF.